The 30 T cell receptor beta chains in this list originate from one sample, sequenced in a study of cytomegalovirus exposure and HLA in healthy donors. Sequencing used immunoSEQ multiplex PCR; TCRdb keeps in-frame clones, though not all of them. The sample shows 240,000 or so clones, about 86% of them seen only once. The sample comprised PBMCs. All receptors come from a woman aged 25 to 39 in good health and CMV-seropositive.

The rearrangement joins TRBV7-9 to TRBJ1-1; no definite D call. Germline assignment: CDR1 SEHNR and CDR2 FQNEAQ (reference sequence). V gave up 8 bases and J gave up 1 base, with 11 bases separating them. This CDR3 is 13 amino acids long. DNA for the CDR3: TGTGCCAGCTTACCGGGAGGGAACACTGAAGCTTTCTTT. This translates into CASLPGGNTEAFF.

The chain is built from TRBV5-1 and TRBJ2-2, with 8 positions matching TRBD2. CDR3 length: 16 residues. CDR1 SGHRS and CDR2 YFSETQ come from the germline V gene. V lost 4 bases to trimming and J lost 3 bases; unmatched junction nucleotides: 8. The DNA for the CDR3 is TGCGCCAGCAGCACCCGGACTAGCAGGGACACCGGGGAGCTGTTTTTT. This sequence encodes CASSTRTSRDTGELFF.

The count of this clone is one. The V and J genes are TRBV7-2 and TRBJ1-1, with TRBD1 matching 9 bases. J lost 0 bases, V lost 0 bases, and 8 bases had no gene match. The germline gives CDR1 SGHTA, CDR2 FQGNSA. This CDR3 has 18 residues. The CDR3 DNA is TGTGCCAGCAGCTTAGCCCGGGACAGGGAAACATTGAACACTGAAGCTTTCTTT. Translation: CASSLARDRETLNTEAFF.

This chain uses TRBV9 with TRBJ2-2; a possible D gene is TRBD2 (6 bases). The CDR3 contains 14 residues. Germline lookup yields CDR1 SGDLS and CDR2 YYNGEE. The V gene lost 3 bases and the J gene lost 0 bases, with 6 bases spanning the gap. Here the CDR3 reads CASSGLANTGELFF. CDR3 DNA sequence: TGTGCCAGCAGCGGACTAGCGAACACCGGGGAGCTGTTTTTT.

V is TRBV6-5 and J is TRBJ2-3, with TRBD2 matching over 9 bases. The CDR3 runs to 15 residues. J lost 3 bases, V lost 3 bases, and 4 bases had no gene match. In germline, CDR1 is MNHEY, CDR2 SVGAGI. CDR3 bases: TGTGCCAGCAGTTATACCAGCGGGAGGACAGATACGCAGTATTTT. It specifies CASSYTSGRTDTQYF.

The genes are TRBV5-4 and TRBJ2-3; D remains unclear. Germline V lookup: CDR1 SGHNT, CDR2 YYREEE (reference sequence). The CDR3 consists of 14 residues. Trimming removed 2 bases from V and 0 bases from J, with 7 bases in between. DNA for the CDR3: TGTGCCAGCAGCTTCTCTTTTAGCACAGATACGCAGTATTTT. Protein sequence: CASSFSFSTDTQYF.

The sample holds a few counts of this clone. This chain links TRBV27 with TRBJ1-2; D may be TRBD1 (5 bases). The germline V gene has CDR1 MNHEY and CDR2 SMNVEV (reference sequence). The V end was cut by 5 bases, the J end by 4 bases, with 14 bases between. The CDR3 runs 14 residues. CDR3 region: CASSPRAGSYGYTF. The CDR3 nucleotides read TGTGCCAGCAGTCCCAGGGCAGGCTCCTATGGCTACACCTTC.

The chain joins TRBV27 to TRBJ2-5; a weak D match, TRBD1 (6 bases). The CDR3 spans 15 residues. Germline V gene sequence: CDR1 MNHEY, CDR2 SMNVEV (reference sequence). Trimming removed 4 bases from V and 2 bases from J, with 14 bases in between. CDR3 residues: CASSSTQGLQETQYF. The CDR3 bases are TGTGCCAGCAGTTCGACTCAGGGGTTACAAGAGACCCAGTACTTC.

This rearrangement joins TRBV27 to TRBJ1-5, with D possibly being TRBD1 (5 bases). V lost 6 bases to trimming and J lost 0 bases, with 15 bases between them. CDR1 MNHEY and CDR2 SMNVEV come from the germline V gene (reference sequence). This CDR3 has 16 residues. The CDR3 loop is CASSPSTAYSNQPQHF. The CDR3 bases are TGTGCCAGCAGCCCCTCGACAGCCTATAGCAATCAGCCCCAGCATTTT.

The chain has TRBV5-6 and TRBJ2-7; TRBD2 matches 12 bases. CDR1 is SGHDT and CDR2 is YYEEEE in the germline V gene. V was pared by 0 bases and J by 0 bases, with 4 bases of the junction left unmatched. The CDR3 is made up of 17 amino acids. CDR3 amino acids: CASSLDLAGGPSYEQYF. CDR3 nucleotides: TGTGCCAGCAGCTTGGATCTAGCGGGAGGGCCCTCCTACGAGCAGTACTTC.

The genes are TRBV7-6 and TRBJ1-1; maybe TRBD1 (6 bases). This CDR3 comprises 14 residues. Trimming pared 5 bases from V and 3 bases from J, leaving 13 bases between. Germline V gives CDR1 SGHVS, CDR2 FNYEAQ. CDR3 in amino acids: CASSPRGGDTEAFF. CDR3 DNA sequence: TGTGCCAGCAGCCCCAGGGGTGGTGACACTGAAGCTTTCTTT.

CDR3 coding DNA: TGTGCCAGCAGCCGCCCGACTAGCGATCGCACAGATACGCAGTATTTT. Its translation: CASSRPTSDRTDTQYF. The chain combines TRBV9 with TRBJ2-3; 8 nucleotides agree with TRBD2. The CDR3 loop spans 16 amino acids. Germline trimming cut 4 bases from V and 1 base from J; bases unmatched to any gene: 8. From germline, CDR1 is SGDLS and CDR2 YYNGEE.

The V and J genes are TRBV6-1 and TRBJ1-2; D is uncertain. Trimming removed 1 base from V and 0 bases from J, with 9 bases in between. The CDR3 has 15 residues. Germline V lookup: CDR1 MNHNS, CDR2 SASEGT. CDR3 sequence (DNA): TGTGCCAGCAGTGAAGGAGGGTACCCTAACTATGGCTACACCTTC. It codes for CASSEGGYPNYGYTF.

The chain employs TRBV7-3 and TRBJ2-2, with 12 bases that match TRBD2. The CDR3 is 17 residues long. Trimming cost V 4 bases and J 1 base; bases outside gene matches: 4. Germline CDR1 reads SGHTA; CDR2 reads FQGTGA. The CDR3 reads CASSSTLAGGNTGELFF. The CDR3 DNA is TGTGCCAGCAGCTCGACACTAGCGGGAGGGAACACCGGGGAGCTGTTTTTT.

The gene calls are TRBV11-3 and TRBJ2-1; D might be TRBD2 (5 bases). The CDR3 consists of 15 residues. V dropped 5 bases and J dropped 5 bases, with 16 bases sitting between them. The V gene's germline CDR1 is SGHNT and CDR2 YENEEA. The CDR3 DNA reads as TGTGCCAGCAGCCCTGGAGGCGACGGAGACAATGAGCAGTTCTTC. Protein sequence: CASSPGGDGDNEQFF.

This clone was seen only a few times. This chain's CDR3 is CASSQDGTGNEKLFF. CDR3 in DNA: TGCGCCAGCAGCCAAGACGGGACAGGAAATGAAAAACTGTTTTTT. The V call is TRBV4-1, the J call TRBJ1-4; 8 bases are shared with TRBD1. This CDR3 contains 15 residues. V trimming: 0 bases; J trimming: 5 bases; junction bases outside the gene matches: 2. Looked up from germline, CDR1 is MGHRA and CDR2 is YSYEKL.

Remarks on this clone: Sequence at one end of the junction differs from germline and may be a read error. The chain carries TRBV7-7 and TRBJ2-5; 11 bases line up with TRBD1. This CDR3 is built from 15 residues. From germline, CDR1 is SSHAT and CDR2 FNYEAQ (reference sequence). DNA of the CDR3: TGTGCTAGCAGCCTACGGACAGGGGGCGGTGAGACCCAGTACTTC. It yields the protein CASSLRTGGGETQYF.

V is TRBV18 and J is TRBJ2-2, with D maybe TRBD1 (5 bases). This CDR3 is 15 amino acids long. Germline-derived CDR1 and CDR2 are KGHSH and LQKENI. V was cut by 1 base and J by 1 base, with 7 bases left in between. In nucleotides, the CDR3 is TGTGCCAGCTCACCACGGACAAAGAACACCGGGGAGCTGTTTTTT. This translates into CASSPRTKNTGELFF.

This chain uses TRBV28 with TRBJ1-2; maybe TRBD1 (6 bases). The germline V and J ends were trimmed by 4 bases and 3 bases, with 12 bases remaining between them. Per germline, CDR1 MDHEN and CDR2 SYDVKM. This CDR3 region has 14 residues. CDR3 region: CASSSLQGDYGYTF. CDR3 DNA sequence: TGTGCCAGCAGTTCCCTACAGGGTGACTATGGCTACACCTTC.

The genes are TRBV2 and TRBJ2-7, with 7 bases lining up with TRBD1. V lost 9 bases and J lost 4; bases outside the gene matches: 6. Germline V CDR1 and CDR2: SNHLY, FYNNEI. The CDR3 totals 12 residues. In nucleotides, the CDR3 is TGTGCCAGTAAAGGGGGCTGGTACGAGCAGTACTTC. Translation gives CASKGGWYEQYF. Together with reference TRBV2 and TRBJ2-7, the CDR3 gives the full variable domain: EPEVTQTPSHQVTQMGQEVILRCVPISNHLYFYWYRQILGQKVEFLVSFYNNEISEKSEIFDDQFSVERPDGSNFTLKIRSTKLEDSAMYFCASKGGWYEQYFGPGTRLTVT.

This chain links TRBV5-1 with TRBJ2-1; 7 nucleotides line up with TRBD2. Germline lookup yields CDR1 SGHRS and CDR2 YFSETQ. CDR3 length equals 17 residues. After removal of 4 bases from V and 4 bases from J, the junction contained 14 bases not matched to a gene. The CDR3 DNA is TGCGCCAGCAGCGCGCGCCTCTCAGCGGGGTATTACAATGAGCAGTTCTTC. Its translation is CASSARLSAGYYNEQFF.

The rearrangement joins TRBV19 to TRBJ1-2, with TRBD1 as a possible D gene (6 bases). CDR1 and CDR2 from the germline V gene are LNHDA and SQIVND (reference sequence). CDR3 length: 14 residues. With 9 bases removed from V and 3 bases from J, the gap between germline ends came to 17 bases. The chain's CDR3 is CASQTQGIHYGYTF. The CDR3, as DNA: TGTGCCAGCCAAACCCAGGGGATCCACTATGGCTACACCTTC.

This clone was seen once. The chain recombines TRBV25-1 with TRBJ1-1; a weak D match, TRBD1 (5 bases). Germline V CDR1 and CDR2: MGHDK, SYGVNS. The CDR3 has 18 residues. V lost 1 base and J lost 3, with 21 bases in between. CDR3 loop: CASSEFYVQGRRDTEAFF. The CDR3, as DNA: TGTGCCAGCAGTGAATTTTACGTCCAGGGCCGACGCGACACTGAAGCTTTCTTT. Variable domain in full (rest from reference TRBV25-1 and TRBJ1-1): EADIYQTPRYLVIGTGKKITLECSQTMGHDKMYWYQQDPGMELHLIHYSYGVNSTEKGDLSSESTVSRIRTEHFPLTLESARPSHTSQYLCASSEFYVQGRRDTEAFFGQGTRLTVV.

This clone was seen a handful of times. The CDR3: CAWSGDRGRTDTQYF. The CDR3, as DNA: TGTGCCTGGAGTGGGGACAGGGGGAGGACAGATACGCAGTATTTT. The chain recombines TRBV30 with TRBJ2-3; 11 nucleotides align to TRBD1. J lost 3 bases, V lost 1 base, and 3 bases had no gene match. The CDR3 is 15 residues long. Germline lookup yields CDR1 GTSNPN and CDR2 SVGIG (reference sequence).

This chain links TRBV7-9 with TRBJ2-7; TRBD2 might be the D (5 bases). The germline CDR1 and CDR2 sequences are SEHNR and FQNEAQ (reference sequence). V was shortened by 4 bases and J by 3 bases, with 13 bases between the two germline ends. This CDR3 comprises 14 residues. The CDR3 nucleotides are TGTGCCAGCAGCTCCCGCGGACTCTACTACGAGCAGTACTTC. Its translation is CASSSRGLYYEQYF. Using reference TRBV7-9 and TRBJ2-7 for the parts outside the CDR3, the full variable domain is DTGVSQNPRHKITKRGQNVTFRCDPISEHNRLYWYRQTLGQGPEFLTYFQNEAQLEKSRLLSDRFSAERPKGSFSTLEIQRTEQGDSAMYLCASSSRGLYYEQYFGPGTRLTVT.

This chain joins TRBV7-3 and TRBJ2-7, with D perhaps TRBD1 (5 bases). The CDR3 runs to 14 residues. The germline V gene encodes CDR1 SGHTA and CDR2 FQGTGA. Between the trimmed V and J ends, which lost 3 bases and 5 bases, there was a span of 14 bases. The CDR3 here is CASSLTRADNEQYF. DNA of the CDR3: TGTGCCAGCAGCTTGACCAGGGCGGACAACGAGCAGTACTTC.

This chain uses TRBV4-2 with TRBJ2-7; 9 bases agree with TRBD2. This CDR3 region has 16 residues. Germline assignment: CDR1 LGHNA and CDR2 YNFKEQ. The trim removed 4 bases at V and 4 bases at J, leaving 11 bases unmatched. CDR3 nucleotide sequence: TGTGCCAGCAGCCCCAAAGCGGGAGGCGCTTTGTACGAGCAGTACTTC. It encodes CASSPKAGGALYEQYF.

This sequence joins TRBV4-2 and TRBJ2-3; D possibly corresponds to TRBD2 (5 bases). Trimming left V 4 bases short and J 4 bases short, with 15 bases between. This CDR3 has 15 residues. Germline CDR1 is LGHNA and CDR2 is YNFKEQ. Written as DNA, the CDR3 is TGTGCCAGCAGCCGCAGCCGGGAAACGGCAGATACGCAGTATTTT. It specifies CASSRSRETADTQYF.

The rearrangement links TRBV11-3 to TRBJ2-3; D is perhaps TRBD2 (6 bases). Germline CDR1 reads SGHNT; CDR2 reads YENEEA. CDR3 size: 14 residues. The V and J ends lost 3 bases and 0 bases respectively, with 7 bases between them. Written as DNA, the CDR3 is TGTGCCAGCAGCTTGGGGACTAGCACAGATACGCAGTATTTT. It codes for CASSLGTSTDTQYF.

This clone has just one count. The V and J genes are TRBV29-1 and TRBJ1-3; 7 bases map to TRBD1. Per germline, CDR1 SQVTM and CDR2 ANQGSEA. The CDR3 runs to 13 residues. V shed 3 bases, J shed 3 bases, and the junction held 2 bases outside the gene matches. The CDR3 nucleotides read TGCAGCGTTGACAGGGGGATTGGAAACACCATATATTTT. As protein: CSVDRGIGNTIYF.